The following is a T cell receptor beta chain sequence with its context. These data originate in a study of T cell clusters in autoimmune cytopenias. TRB amplification used approximately 250 ng of peripheral blood genomic DNA. TRB rearrangements were amplified by touch-down multiplex PCR with mixed TRB-A/B primers. Using the multiplex PCR reads, TCRdb records one entry per CDR3 protein without DNA. Its clone listing holds some 4,500 distinct CDR3 sequences. The CDR3 sequence is 17 residues long. Germline values: CDR1 LNHDA, CDR2 SQIVND (reference sequence). The same specimen was also included in a second study, on T cell repertoires in aging, cancer and after chemotherapy. This second study notes: Immunological memory after chemotherapy cannot be judged from the repertoire data.

This TCR was sampled from a human donor with an autoimmune cytopenia or autoimmune hepatitis (not recorded which). This rearrangement joins TRBV19 to TRBJ2-3; TCRdb outputs TRBD2, but without DNA this stays unchecked. The sequencing input was peripheral blood. The CDR3 sequence is CASSSPSGLAGTDTQYF.